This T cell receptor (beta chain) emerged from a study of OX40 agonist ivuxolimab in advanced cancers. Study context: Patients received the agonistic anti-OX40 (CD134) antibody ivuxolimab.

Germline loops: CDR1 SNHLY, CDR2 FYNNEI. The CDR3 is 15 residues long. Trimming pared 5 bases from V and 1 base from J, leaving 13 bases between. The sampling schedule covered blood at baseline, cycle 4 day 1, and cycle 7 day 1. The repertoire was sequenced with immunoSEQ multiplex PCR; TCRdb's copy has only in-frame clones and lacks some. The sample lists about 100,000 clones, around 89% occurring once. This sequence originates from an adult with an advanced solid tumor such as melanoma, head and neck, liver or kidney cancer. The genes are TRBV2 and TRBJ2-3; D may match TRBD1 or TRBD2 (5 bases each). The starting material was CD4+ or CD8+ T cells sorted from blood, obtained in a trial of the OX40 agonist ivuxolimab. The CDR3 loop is CASSRPGTRTDTQYF. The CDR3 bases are TGTGCCAGCAGTCGCCCAGGGACCCGCACAGATACGCAGTATTTT.